One and the same sample provided the 19 T cell receptor beta chains below, sequenced in a study of cytomegalovirus exposure and HLA in healthy donors. Researchers ran the PCR with 60 Vbeta and 13 Jbeta primers. Method: immunoSEQ multiplex PCR; TCRdb's copy keeps in-frame clones and lacks some. Of roughly 100,000 clones detected, around 60% appear once; the ten largest clones hold around 3.3%. Sequenced sample: PBMCs. The receptor set was obtained from a woman aged 45-59 years in good health and CMV-seronegative.

The table lists this clone with a few counts. V is TRBV6-5 and J is TRBJ2-1, with 9 nucleotides matching TRBD1. The ends lost 6 bases at V and 4 bases at J; junction bases unmatched: 7. Germline V CDR1 and CDR2: MNHEY, SVGAGI. The length of the CDR3 is 15 residues. The chain's CDR3 is CASSQQGAGYNEQFF. CDR3 bases: TGTGCCAGCAGCCAACAGGGGGCGGGGTACAATGAGCAGTTCTTC.

This rearrangement joins TRBV14 to TRBJ1-1; possibly TRBD1 for D (5 bases). There are 18 residues in the CDR3. Germline V gives CDR1 SGHDN, CDR2 FVKESK. Trimming cost V 4 bases and J 3 bases, with 24 bases left between them. This chain's CDR3 is CASSRQGEWGVVDTEAFF. The DNA of the CDR3 is TGTGCCAGCAGCCGACAAGGAGAGTGGGGGGTGGTCGACACTGAAGCTTTCTTT.

Only one count was recorded for this clone. V gene TRBV27 combines with J gene TRBJ2-7; 8 positions match TRBD2. J was trimmed by 3 bases and V by 0 bases; bases with no gene match: 22. The CDR3 consists of 21 residues. The germline gives CDR1 MNHEY, CDR2 SMNVEV (reference sequence). CDR3 DNA sequence: TGTGCCAGCAGTTTATCTTGGGCGAGAGAGGCGGGGGGCGAGACCCGCTACGAGCAGTACTTC. Its translation: CASSLSWAREAGGETRYEQYF.

This sequence joins TRBV7-2 and TRBJ1-6; TRBD1 might be the D (5 bases). This CDR3 is built from 15 residues. Trimming took off 2 bases at V and 7 bases at J, with 12 bases between the two ends. The germline V gene has CDR1 SGHTA and CDR2 FQGNSA. The CDR3 loop is CASSLSGNGNSPLHF. DNA of the CDR3: TGTGCCAGCAGCTTATCAGGGAATGGGAATTCACCCCTCCACTTT.

The chain has TRBV6-1 and TRBJ2-2, with 9 bases aligning to TRBD2. The CDR3 is 15 residues long. Germline V CDR1 and CDR2: MNHNS, SASEGT. With 4 bases clipped from V and 7 bases from J, the junction kept 7 bases outside the gene matches. In nucleotides, the CDR3 is TGTGCCAGCAGTGGGGGCGGGGGGGCTGTCGGGGAGCTGTTTTTT. Translated: CASSGGGGAVGELFF.

The rearrangement uses TRBV6-6 and TRBJ2-5; D call uncertain. V lost 6 bases, J lost 2 bases, and 10 bases lay in between. In germline, CDR1 is MNHNY, CDR2 SVGAGI (reference sequence). This CDR3 is 13 amino acids long. The CDR3 DNA reads TGTGCCAGCAGCCCCCCCCCTCAAGAGACCCAGTACTTC. Amino acids: CASSPPPQETQYF.

The chain uses TRBV11-2 and TRBJ2-3; D is perhaps TRBD1 (6 bases). This CDR3 is 13 amino acids long. Germline V gives CDR1 SGHAT, CDR2 FQNNGV. V was trimmed by 4 bases and J by 9 bases, leaving 14 bases between them. CDR3 sequence reads: CASSSLDSRTQYF. CDR3 nucleotide sequence: TGTGCCAGCAGCTCCCTGGACAGTCGGACGCAGTATTTT.

This clone appeared once. The gene calls are TRBV4-1 and TRBJ2-1; TRBD2 aligns across 10 bases. The germline V gene has CDR1 MGHRA and CDR2 YSYEKL. V lost 0 bases and J lost 5; bases outside the gene matches: 7. The CDR3 has 17 residues. CDR3 coding DNA: TGCGCCAGCAGCCAAGATCGCCTAGCGGGGGCGGACAATGAGCAGTTCTTC. This encodes CASSQDRLAGADNEQFF.

This chain connects TRBV9 to TRBJ1-1, with 8 positions matching TRBD1. The CDR3 has 15 residues. Trimming removed 2 bases from V and 4 bases from J; junction bases left unmatched: 7. Germline CDR1 reads SGDLS; CDR2 reads YYNGEE. CDR3 sequence: CASSVPTGDLTEAFF. As DNA, the CDR3 is TGTGCCAGCAGCGTCCCGACAGGGGACCTCACTGAAGCTTTCTTT.

The chain links TRBV7-9 to TRBJ1-5; 8 bases map to TRBD1. The V gene end was trimmed by 4 bases and the J gene end by 2 bases; junction bases not matched to a gene: 7. The CDR3 loop spans 16 amino acids. Germline V gene data show CDR1 as SEHNR and CDR2 as FQNEAQ (reference sequence). The CDR3 nucleotides read TGTGCCAGCAGCTACTGGACAGGGTATGGCAATCAGCCCCAGCATTTT. This encodes CASSYWTGYGNQPQHF.

This chain links TRBV7-9 with TRBJ2-7; D might be TRBD1 (5 bases). The CDR3 consists of 15 residues. The germline V gene encodes CDR1 SEHNR and CDR2 FQNEAQ (reference sequence). Deletions cut 5 bases from V and 0 bases from J, with 14 bases between. This CDR3 is CASSASRGGSYEQYF. The CDR3 DNA reads as TGTGCCAGCAGCGCTAGTAGGGGCGGCTCCTACGAGCAGTACTTC.

The chain uses TRBV2 and TRBJ2-7, with D perhaps TRBD1 (6 bases). Trimming left V 2 bases short and J 2 bases short, with 16 bases between. This CDR3 region has 16 residues. Germline-derived CDR1 and CDR2 are SNHLY and FYNNEI. The CDR3 loop is CASSETPYREPYEQYF. The CDR3 DNA reads TGTGCCAGCAGTGAAACACCTTACAGGGAGCCCTACGAGCAGTACTTC.

The table lists this clone with a few counts. The chain couples TRBV27 to TRBJ2-1; D possibly corresponds to TRBD1 (5 bases). The CDR3 has 14 residues. Per the germline V gene, CDR1 is MNHEY and CDR2 is SMNVEV (reference sequence). V was trimmed by 7 bases and J by 2 bases, leaving 12 bases between them. The chain's CDR3 is CASKLGRAYNEQFF. The CDR3 nucleotides are TGTGCCAGCAAATTAGGCAGGGCCTACAATGAGCAGTTCTTC.

The V and J genes are TRBV2 and TRBJ2-7, with 8 positions matching TRBD1. Germline V gene lookup returns CDR1 SNHLY and CDR2 FYNNEI. The CDR3 contains 15 residues. The trim removed 4 bases at V and 1 base at J, leaving 6 bases unmatched. The CDR3 loop reads CASSVWGQASYEQYF. In nucleotides, the CDR3 is TGTGCCAGCAGTGTATGGGGACAGGCTTCCTACGAGCAGTACTTC.

This clone was seen a few times. This sequence joins TRBV5-5 and TRBJ2-6; tentatively, D is TRBD1 (6 bases). CDR1 SGHKS and CDR2 YYEKEE come from the germline V gene (reference sequence). The ends were cut back, 0 bases at V and 4 bases at J, with 8 bases in the middle. The CDR3 extends over 15 amino acids. Written as DNA, the CDR3 is TGTGCCAGCAGCTTGGAGGGGGTCGGGGCCAACGTCCTGACTTTC. It yields the protein CASSLEGVGANVLTF.

The chain links TRBV28 to TRBJ1-1; TRBD1 agrees at 8 bases. Unmatched junction bases numbered 4, after V lost 6 bases and J lost 4 bases. Germline CDR1 and CDR2: MDHEN and SYDVKM. The CDR3 is made up of 13 amino acids. The DNA for the CDR3 is TGTGCCAGCAGATCTACAGGGGGCACTGAAGCTTTCTTT. It specifies CASRSTGGTEAFF.

A few counts support this clone. This sequence joins TRBV5-4 and TRBJ1-1; no firm D call. This CDR3 contains 17 residues. The germline gives CDR1 SGHNT, CDR2 YYREEE (reference sequence). V shed 1 base and J shed 4 bases, with 20 bases lying between them. The CDR3 loop reads CASSLLGGQIRSTEAFF. CDR3 nucleotide sequence: TGTGCCAGCAGCTTGTTGGGAGGCCAAATCAGGAGCACTGAAGCTTTCTTT. Full variable domain (outside the CDR3, taken from reference TRBV5-4 and TRBJ1-1): ETGVTQSPTHLIKTRGQQVTLRCSSQSGHNTVSWYQQALGQGPQFIFQYYREEENGRGNFPPRFSGLQFPNYSSELNVNALELDDSALYLCASSLLGGQIRSTEAFFGQGTRLTVV.

This clone was observed a few times. V and J are TRBV28 and TRBJ2-1, with TRBD2 matching over 13 bases. V was clipped by 7 bases and J by 0 bases; unmatched bases: 9. This CDR3 has 18 residues. Germline-derived CDR1 and CDR2 are MDHEN and SYDVKM. CDR3 coding DNA: TGTGCCAGCAATCCGGGACTAGCGGGATGGTCCTCCTACAATGAGCAGTTCTTC. This encodes CASNPGLAGWSSYNEQFF.

The rearrangement joins TRBV11-2 to TRBJ2-1; 14 bases are a match to TRBD2. With 6 bases clipped from V and 2 bases from J, the junction kept 3 bases outside the gene matches. The CDR3 loop spans 16 amino acids. The germline CDR1 and CDR2 sequences are SGHAT and FQNNGV. The CDR3: CASRRLAGGPYNEQFF. Written as DNA, the CDR3 is TGTGCCAGCAGACGACTAGCGGGGGGGCCCTACAATGAGCAGTTCTTC.